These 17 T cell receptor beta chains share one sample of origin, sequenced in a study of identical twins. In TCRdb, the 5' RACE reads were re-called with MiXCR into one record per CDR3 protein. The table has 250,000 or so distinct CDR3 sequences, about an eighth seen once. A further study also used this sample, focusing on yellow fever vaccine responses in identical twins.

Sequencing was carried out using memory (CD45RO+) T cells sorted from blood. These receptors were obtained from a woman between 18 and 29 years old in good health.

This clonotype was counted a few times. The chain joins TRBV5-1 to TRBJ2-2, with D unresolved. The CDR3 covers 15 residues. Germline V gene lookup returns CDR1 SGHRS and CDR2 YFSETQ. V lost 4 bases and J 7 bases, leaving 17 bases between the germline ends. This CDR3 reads CASSAATSSGGELFF. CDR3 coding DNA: TGCGCCAGCAGCGCTGCTACAAGTAGTGGCGGGGAGCTGTTTTTT.

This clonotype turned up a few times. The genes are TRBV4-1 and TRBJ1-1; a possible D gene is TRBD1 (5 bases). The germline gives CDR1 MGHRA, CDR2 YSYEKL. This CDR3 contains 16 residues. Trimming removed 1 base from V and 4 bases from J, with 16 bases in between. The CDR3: CASSQAGATYSTEAFF. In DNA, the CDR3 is TGCGCCAGCAGCCAAGCTGGGGCCACCTACTCCACTGAAGCTTTCTTT.

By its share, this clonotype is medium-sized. DNA for the CDR3: TGTGCCACCAGTGACGATCCGGGACTTGTCCAGTACTTC. The encoded protein is CATSDDPGLVQYF. V and J are TRBV24-1 and TRBJ2-5, with D possibly matching TRBD2 (6 bases). Per the germline V gene, CDR1 is KGHDR and CDR2 is SFDVKD. V gave up 4 bases and J gave up 10 bases, with 15 bases separating them. The CDR3 covers 13 residues.

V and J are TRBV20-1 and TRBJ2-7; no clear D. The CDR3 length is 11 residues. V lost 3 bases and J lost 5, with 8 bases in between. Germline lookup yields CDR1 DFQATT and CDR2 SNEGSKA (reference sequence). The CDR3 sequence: CSASITHEQYF. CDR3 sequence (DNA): TGCAGTGCTAGTATAACCCACGAGCAGTACTTC.

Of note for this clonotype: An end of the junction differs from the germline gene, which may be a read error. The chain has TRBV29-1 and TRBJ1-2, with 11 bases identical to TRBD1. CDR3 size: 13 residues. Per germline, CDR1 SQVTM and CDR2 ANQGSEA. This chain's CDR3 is CSAEGQGAYGYTF. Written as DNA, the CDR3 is TGCAGCGCTGAAGGACAGGGGGCCTATGGCTACACCTTC.

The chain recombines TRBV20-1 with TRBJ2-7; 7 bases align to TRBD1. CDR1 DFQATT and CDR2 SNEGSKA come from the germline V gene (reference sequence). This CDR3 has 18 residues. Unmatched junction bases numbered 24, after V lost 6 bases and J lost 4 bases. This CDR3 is CSALGTGVDSGGIYEQYF. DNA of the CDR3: TGCAGTGCGCTAGGAACAGGGGTCGATTCGGGTGGGATTTACGAGCAGTACTTC.

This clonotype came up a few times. DNA of the CDR3: TGCAGTGCCCCGGTCCAGGGAAATTTAAACCCACCCTTCTTC. It yields the protein CSAPVQGNLNPPFF. The chain combines TRBV20-1 with TRBJ2-1; TRBD1 is a possible D gene (5 bases). The CDR3 has 14 amino acids. Germline values: CDR1 DFQATT, CDR2 SNEGSKA (reference sequence). V lost 6 bases and J lost 16, with 28 bases in between.

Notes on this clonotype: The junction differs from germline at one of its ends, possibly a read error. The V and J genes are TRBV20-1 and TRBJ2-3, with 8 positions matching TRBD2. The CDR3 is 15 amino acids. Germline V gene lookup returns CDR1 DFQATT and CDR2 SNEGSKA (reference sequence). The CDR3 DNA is TGCTGTGCTACGCCGGGGCGGGGGGTCGGAGATACGCAGTATTTT. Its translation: CCATPGRGVGDTQYF.

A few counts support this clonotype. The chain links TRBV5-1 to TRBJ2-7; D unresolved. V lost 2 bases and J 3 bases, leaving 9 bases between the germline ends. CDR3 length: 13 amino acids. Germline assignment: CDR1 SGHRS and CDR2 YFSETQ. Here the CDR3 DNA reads TGCGCCAGCAGCTTATTGGTCGGCTACGAGCAGTACTTC. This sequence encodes CASSLLVGYEQYF.

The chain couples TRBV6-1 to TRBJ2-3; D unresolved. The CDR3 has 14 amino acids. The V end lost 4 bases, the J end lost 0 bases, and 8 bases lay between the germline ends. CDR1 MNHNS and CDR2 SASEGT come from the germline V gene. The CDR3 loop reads CASSGFFSTDTQYF. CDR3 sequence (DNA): TGTGCCAGCAGTGGCTTTTTTAGCACAGATACGCAGTATTTT.

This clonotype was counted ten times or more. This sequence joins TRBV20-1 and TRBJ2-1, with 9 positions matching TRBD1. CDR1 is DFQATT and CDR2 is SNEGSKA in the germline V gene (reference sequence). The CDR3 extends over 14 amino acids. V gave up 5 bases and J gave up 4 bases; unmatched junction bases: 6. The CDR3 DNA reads TGCAGTGCTGGGGCGGGACAGGGTTACAATGAGCAGTTCTTC. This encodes CSAGAGQGYNEQFF.

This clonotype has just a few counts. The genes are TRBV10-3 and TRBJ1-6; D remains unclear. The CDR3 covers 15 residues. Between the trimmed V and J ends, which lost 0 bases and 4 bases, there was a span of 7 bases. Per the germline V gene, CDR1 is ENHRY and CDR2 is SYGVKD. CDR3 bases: TGTGCCATCAGTGAGTCACAGCGGTATAATTCACCCCTCCACTTT. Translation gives CAISESQRYNSPLHF.

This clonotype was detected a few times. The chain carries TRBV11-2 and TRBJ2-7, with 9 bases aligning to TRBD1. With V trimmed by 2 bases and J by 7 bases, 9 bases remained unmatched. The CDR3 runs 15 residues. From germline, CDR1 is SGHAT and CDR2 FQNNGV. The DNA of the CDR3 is TGTGCCAGCAGCTTATTCGGACAGGGGCAGAAAGAGCAGTACTTC. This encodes CASSLFGQGQKEQYF.

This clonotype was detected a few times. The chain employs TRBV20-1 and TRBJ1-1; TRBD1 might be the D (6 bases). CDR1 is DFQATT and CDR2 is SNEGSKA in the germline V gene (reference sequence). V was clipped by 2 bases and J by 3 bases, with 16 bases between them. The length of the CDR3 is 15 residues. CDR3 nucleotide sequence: TGCAGTGCTAGACCGGATGAGGGGGGTGACACTGAAGCTTTCTTT. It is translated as CSARPDEGGDTEAFF.

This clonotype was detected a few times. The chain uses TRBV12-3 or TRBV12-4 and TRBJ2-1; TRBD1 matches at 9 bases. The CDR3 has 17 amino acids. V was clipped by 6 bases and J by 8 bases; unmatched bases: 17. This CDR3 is CASSPTSFPGQGHEQFF. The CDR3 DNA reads TGTGCCAGCAGCCCTACCAGTTTCCCGGGACAGGGACATGAGCAGTTCTTC.

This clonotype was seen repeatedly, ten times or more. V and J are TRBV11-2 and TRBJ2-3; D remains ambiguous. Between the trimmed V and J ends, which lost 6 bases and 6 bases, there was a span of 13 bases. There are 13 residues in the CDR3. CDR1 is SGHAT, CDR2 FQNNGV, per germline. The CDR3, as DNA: TGTGCCAGCAGGGCAGGACCCTCCGATACGCAGTATTTT. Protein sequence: CASRAGPSDTQYF.

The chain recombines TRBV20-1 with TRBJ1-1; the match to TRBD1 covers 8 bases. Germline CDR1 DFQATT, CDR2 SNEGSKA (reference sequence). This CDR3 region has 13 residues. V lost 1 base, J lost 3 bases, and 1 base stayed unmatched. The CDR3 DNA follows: TGCAGTGCTAGAGTGACAGGGGACACTGAAGCTTTCTTT. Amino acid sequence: CSARVTGDTEAFF.